What follows are 21 T cell receptor beta chains derived from one specimen sequenced in a study of cytomegalovirus exposure and HLA in healthy donors. This PCR relied on a set of 60 Vbeta primers and 13 Jbeta primers. Produced via immunoSEQ multiplex PCR; TCRdb's table is partial and in-frame only. The table shows approximately 150,000 clones, with about four fifths occurring only once. The sequencing input was PBMCs. The receptor source for this set is a man in his forties or fifties in good health and CMV-seropositive.

This chain links TRBV2 with TRBJ1-1; 7 nucleotides line up with TRBD1. J was trimmed by 7 bases and V by 2 bases; bases with no gene match: 4. In germline, CDR1 is SNHLY, CDR2 FYNNEI. This CDR3 comprises 13 residues. CDR3 nucleotides: TGTGCCAGCAGTGAAACCCGGGACAGTGAAGCTTTCTTT. Its translation is CASSETRDSEAFF.

This clone showed up just once. The chain joins TRBV28 to TRBJ1-2; possibly TRBD1 for D (6 bases). The CDR3 totals 17 residues. Trimming shortened V by 4 bases and J by 2 bases, and 20 bases separated the two germline ends. Germline assignment: CDR1 MDHEN and CDR2 SYDVKM. CDR3: CASSSSPRGGLNYGYTF. The CDR3, as DNA: TGTGCCAGCAGTTCCTCCCCAAGGGGGGGACTAAACTATGGCTACACCTTC.

This chain links TRBV5-1 with TRBJ2-1; TRBD2 matches at 13 bases. Losses at the gene ends were 4 bases for V and 5 bases for J; bases not matched to a gene: 6. CDR1 is SGHRS and CDR2 is YFSETQ in the germline V gene. The CDR3 sequence is 16 residues long. The CDR3 bases are TGCGCCAGCAGCATTACTAGCGGGGGGGCCAACAATGAGCAGTTCTTC. Its translation: CASSITSGGANNEQFF.

The rearrangement joins TRBV10-3 to TRBJ1-1; weak D call: TRBD1 (5 bases). The CDR3 length is 15 residues. Trimming took 7 bases from V and 0 from J, leaving 15 bases between them. Germline V gene data show CDR1 as ENHRY and CDR2 as SYGVKD. CDR3 residues: CAITTDRLMNTEAFF. CDR3 DNA sequence: TGTGCCATCACGACCGACAGATTGATGAACACTGAAGCTTTCTTT.

CDR3 DNA: TGTGCCAGTAGAAGGGACAGGGAAGAGACCCAGTACTTC. This sequence encodes CASRRDREETQYF. This chain connects TRBV19 to TRBJ2-5; 9 bases agree with TRBD1. Trimming took 6 bases from V and 3 from J; bases not matched to a gene: 2. Germline CDR1 and CDR2: LNHDA and SQIVND (reference sequence). This CDR3 region has 13 residues.

The chain joins TRBV14 to TRBJ2-7; 9 bases match TRBD1. The CDR3 runs to 18 residues. V shed 5 bases, J shed 5 bases, and the junction held 19 bases outside the gene matches. Per germline, CDR1 SGHDN and CDR2 FVKESK. In DNA form, the CDR3 reads TGTGCCAGCAGCTACATTGCCTCCGGGACAGGGTTTCGGGACGAGCAGTACTTC. Translating gives CASSYIASGTGFRDEQYF.

The chain has TRBV7-9 and TRBJ2-5, with 8 positions matching TRBD1. The CDR3 has 16 residues. V was clipped by 1 base and J by 2 bases; unmatched bases: 6. Germline V gene sequence: CDR1 SEHNR, CDR2 FQNEAQ (reference sequence). DNA for the CDR3: TGTGCCAGCAGCTTAGGACGGACAGGGAGGCAAGAGACCCAGTACTTC. This sequence encodes CASSLGRTGRQETQYF.

The chain couples TRBV4-1 to TRBJ1-2; 8 nucleotides agree with TRBD1. V was pared by 4 bases and J by 3 bases, with 7 bases of the junction left unmatched. CDR1 MGHRA and CDR2 YSYEKL come from the germline V gene. The CDR3 is 15 residues long. The CDR3 bases are TGCGCCAGCAGCCGAGAATGGGGACAGGACTATGGCTACACCTTC. This codes for CASSREWGQDYGYTF.

The rearrangement uses TRBV19 and TRBJ1-1; 7 bases align to TRBD1. This CDR3 has 13 residues. Germline trimming cut 5 bases from V and 4 bases from J; bases unmatched to any gene: 4. CDR1 and CDR2 (germline): LNHDA, SQIVND (reference sequence). The CDR3 loop reads CASSARTGTEAFF. DNA for the CDR3: TGTGCCAGTAGTGCTAGGACAGGCACTGAAGCTTTCTTT.

The V gene is TRBV6-7, the J gene TRBJ2-3; the D is unclear. TRBV6-7 is annotated as an ORF whose role is uncertain. CDR3 size: 16 residues. V lost 6 bases, J lost 0 bases, and 16 bases lay in between. CDR3 in amino acids: CASSCHLGHSTDTQYF. CDR3 DNA sequence: TGTGCCAGCAGCTGCCATCTAGGCCATAGCACAGATACGCAGTATTTT.

The V gene is TRBV7-2, the J gene TRBJ2-7; D may be TRBD2 (5 bases). The CDR3 runs 15 residues. Germline loops: CDR1 SGHTA, CDR2 FQGNSA. Trimming took 5 bases from V and 0 from J, leaving 14 bases between them. CDR3 in DNA: TGTGCCAGCAGCCCCGATAGCGCCAGCTCCTACGAGCAGTACTTC. It yields the protein CASSPDSASSYEQYF.

The rearrangement uses TRBV11-2 and TRBJ2-5; 7 bases are shared with TRBD2. V dropped 2 bases and J dropped 1; count of bases not matched to a gene: 7. This CDR3 region has 16 residues. Germline V gene lookup returns CDR1 SGHAT and CDR2 FQNNGV. CDR3 in DNA: TGTGCCAGCAGCTTAACGTGGGAGGGCATCCAAGAGACCCAGTACTTC. Protein sequence: CASSLTWEGIQETQYF. Full variable domain (rest looked up from reference TRBV11-2 and TRBJ2-5): EAGVAQSPRYKIIEKRQSVAFWCNPISGHATLYWYQQILGQGPKLLIQFQNNGVVDDSQLPKDRFSAERLKGVDSTLKIQPAKLEDSAVYLCASSLTWEGIQETQYFGPGTRLLVL.

This rearrangement joins TRBV27 to TRBJ1-2, with 9 positions matching TRBD1. Per germline, CDR1 MNHEY and CDR2 SMNVEV (reference sequence). CDR3 length: 14 residues. V lost 5 bases to trimming and J lost 6 bases; unmatched junction nucleotides: 7. This CDR3 is CASSTGTGTDGYTF. The DNA for the CDR3 is TGTGCCAGCAGTACGGGGACAGGGACGGATGGCTACACCTTC.

The chain's CDR3 is CASSRRTGGNTEAFF. CDR3 in DNA: TGTGCCAGTAGTAGGCGGACAGGGGGCAACACTGAAGCTTTCTTT. The V gene is TRBV19, the J gene TRBJ1-1; 11 bases line up with TRBD1. The germline CDR1 and CDR2 sequences are LNHDA and SQIVND (reference sequence). CDR3 length: 15 residues. Trimming took 4 bases from V and 2 from J; bases not matched to a gene: 3.

The V call is TRBV5-6, the J call TRBJ1-1; D is perhaps TRBD1 (5 bases). The ends were cut back, 5 bases at V and 5 bases at J, with 19 bases in the middle. This CDR3 contains 15 residues. Germline CDR1 reads SGHDT; CDR2 reads YYEEEE. The CDR3: CASSKEGHGWTEAFF. The CDR3 nucleotides read TGTGCCAGCAGTAAGGAGGGGCATGGTTGGACTGAAGCTTTCTTT. Filled out from reference TRBV5-6 and TRBJ1-1, the complete variable domain reads DAGVTQSPTHLIKTRGQQVTLRCSPKSGHDTVSWYQQALGQGPQFIFQYYEEEERQRGNFPDRFSGHQFPNYSSELNVNALLLGDSALYLCASSKEGHGWTEAFFGQGTRLTVV.

The V call is TRBV4-3, the J call TRBJ2-1; the D is unclear. Germline CDR1 reads LGHNA; CDR2 reads YSLEER. This CDR3 is 10 amino acids long. Trimming pared 9 bases from V and 4 bases from J, leaving 4 bases between. This CDR3 is CARAYNEQFF. The DNA for the CDR3 is TGCGCCAGAGCTTACAATGAGCAGTTCTTC.

The rearrangement joins TRBV7-2 to TRBJ2-2; 8 bases are shared with TRBD2. Germline CDR1 and CDR2: SGHTA and FQGNSA. V lost 6 bases, J lost 6 bases, and 15 bases stayed unmatched. CDR3 length: 17 residues. CDR3 DNA: TGTGCCAGCAGGGCCAGTCTAGCGGGCCTCGAGGCCGGGGAGCTGTTTTTT. Its protein product is CASRASLAGLEAGELFF.

This sequence joins TRBV7-2 and TRBJ2-5; TRBD1 might be the D (5 bases). Germline V lookup: CDR1 SGHTA, CDR2 FQGNSA. V shed 5 bases and J shed 1 base, with 11 bases lying between them. CDR3 size: 14 residues. The CDR3 DNA is TGTGCCAGCAGCCTGGGGCCAGTCCAAGAGACCCAGTACTTC. Protein product: CASSLGPVQETQYF.

This chain joins TRBV4-2 and TRBJ1-3; no reliable D call. CDR3 size: 17 residues. The V gene's germline CDR1 is LGHNA and CDR2 YNFKEQ. V was shortened by 2 bases and J by 0 bases, with 14 bases between the two germline ends. CDR3 amino acids: CASSQNSLPYSGNTIYF. The DNA of the CDR3 is TGTGCCAGCAGCCAAAACAGCCTACCCTACTCTGGAAACACCATATATTTT.

The count of this clone is one. The chain employs TRBV28 and TRBJ2-7; 7 nucleotides line up with TRBD1. CDR3 length: 12 amino acids. V gave up 5 bases and J gave up 3 bases; unmatched junction bases: 1. The germline V gene has CDR1 MDHEN and CDR2 SYDVKM. CDR3 loop: CASSRQGYEQYF. DNA of the CDR3: TGTGCCAGCAGTCGACAGGGCTACGAGCAGTACTTC.

This clone has a handful of counts. This chain connects TRBV11-2 to TRBJ2-2; tentative D call: TRBD1 (5 bases). The CDR3 sequence is 13 residues long. CDR1 is SGHAT and CDR2 is FQNNGV in the germline V gene. Written as DNA, the CDR3 is TGTGTTGTCCGGCAGGGTGAAGCCGGGGAGCTGTTTTTT. Translation: CVVRQGEAGELFF. The whole variable domain, filled in from reference TRBV11-2 and TRBJ2-2, reads EAGVAQSPRYKIIEKRQSVAFWCNPISGHATLYWYQQILGQGPKLLIQFQNNGVVDDSQLPKDRFSAERLKGVDSTLKIQPAKLEDSAVYLCVVRQGEAGELFFGEGSRLTVL.